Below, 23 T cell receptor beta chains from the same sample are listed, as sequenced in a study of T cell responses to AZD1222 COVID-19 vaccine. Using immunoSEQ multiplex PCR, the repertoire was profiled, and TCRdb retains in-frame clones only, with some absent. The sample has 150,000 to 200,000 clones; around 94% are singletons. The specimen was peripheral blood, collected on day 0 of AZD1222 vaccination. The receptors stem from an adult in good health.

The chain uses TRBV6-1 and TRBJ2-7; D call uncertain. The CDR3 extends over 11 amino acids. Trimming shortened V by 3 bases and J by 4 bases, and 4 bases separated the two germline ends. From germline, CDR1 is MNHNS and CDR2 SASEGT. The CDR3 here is CASSDRYEQYF. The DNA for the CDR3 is TGTGCCAGCAGTGACCGTTACGAGCAGTACTTC.

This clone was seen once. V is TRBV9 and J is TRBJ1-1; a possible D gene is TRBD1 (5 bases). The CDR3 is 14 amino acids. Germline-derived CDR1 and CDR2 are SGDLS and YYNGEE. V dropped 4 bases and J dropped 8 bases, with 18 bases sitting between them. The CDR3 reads CASSIGTAQTEAFF. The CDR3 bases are TGTGCCAGCAGCATAGGGACGGCGCAGACCGAAGCTTTCTTT.

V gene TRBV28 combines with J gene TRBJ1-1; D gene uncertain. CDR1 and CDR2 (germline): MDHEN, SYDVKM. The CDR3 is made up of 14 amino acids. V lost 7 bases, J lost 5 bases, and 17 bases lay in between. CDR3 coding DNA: TGTGCCAGCAAAGGTACGGGAAGGAGGACTGAAGCTTTCTTT. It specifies CASKGTGRRTEAFF.

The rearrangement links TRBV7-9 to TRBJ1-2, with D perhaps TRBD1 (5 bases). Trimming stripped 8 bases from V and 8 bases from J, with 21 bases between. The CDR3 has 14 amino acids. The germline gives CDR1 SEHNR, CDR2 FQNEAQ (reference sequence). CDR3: CASLPGGTGGGYTF. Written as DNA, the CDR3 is TGTGCCAGCCTCCCCGGGGGAACAGGAGGCGGCTACACCTTC.

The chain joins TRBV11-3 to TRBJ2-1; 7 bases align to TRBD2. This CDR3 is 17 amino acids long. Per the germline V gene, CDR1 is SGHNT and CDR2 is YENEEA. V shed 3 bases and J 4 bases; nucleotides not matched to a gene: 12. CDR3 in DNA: TGTGCCAGCAGCTTCCTTTCGGGAGGTGCGTCTTACAATGAGCAGTTCTTC. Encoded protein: CASSFLSGGASYNEQFF.

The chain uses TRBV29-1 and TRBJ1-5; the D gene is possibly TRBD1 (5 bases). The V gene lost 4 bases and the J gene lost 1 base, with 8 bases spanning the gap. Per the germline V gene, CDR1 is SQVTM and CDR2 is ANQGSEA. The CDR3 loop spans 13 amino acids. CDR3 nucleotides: TGCAGCGTTGGGTGGGACAGCAATCAGCCCCAGCATTTT. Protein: CSVGWDSNQPQHF.

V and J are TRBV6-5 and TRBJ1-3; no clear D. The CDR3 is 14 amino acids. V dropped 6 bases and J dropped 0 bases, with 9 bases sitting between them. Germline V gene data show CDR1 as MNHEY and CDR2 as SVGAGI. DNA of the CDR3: TGTGCCAGCAGACTGCGGACCTCTGGAAACACCATATATTTT. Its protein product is CASRLRTSGNTIYF.

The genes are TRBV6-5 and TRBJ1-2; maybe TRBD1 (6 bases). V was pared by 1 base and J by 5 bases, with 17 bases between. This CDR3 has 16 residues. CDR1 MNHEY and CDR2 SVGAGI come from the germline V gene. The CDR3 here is CASSYLFGGTRYGYTF. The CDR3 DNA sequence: TGTGCCAGCAGTTACTTATTTGGCGGGACACGGTATGGCTACACCTTC.

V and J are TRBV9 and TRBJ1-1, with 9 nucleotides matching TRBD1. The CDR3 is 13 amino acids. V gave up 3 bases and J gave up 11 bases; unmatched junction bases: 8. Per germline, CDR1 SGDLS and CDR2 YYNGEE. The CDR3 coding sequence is TGTGCCAGCAGCGGAGGGACAGGGAGTGGCGCTTTCTTT. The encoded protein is CASSGGTGSGAFF.

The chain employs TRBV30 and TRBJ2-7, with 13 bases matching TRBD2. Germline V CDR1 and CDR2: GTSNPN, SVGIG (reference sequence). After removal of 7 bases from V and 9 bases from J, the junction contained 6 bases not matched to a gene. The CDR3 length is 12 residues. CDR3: CAYRTSGSAQYF. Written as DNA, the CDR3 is TGTGCCTACCGGACTAGCGGGAGTGCGCAGTACTTC.

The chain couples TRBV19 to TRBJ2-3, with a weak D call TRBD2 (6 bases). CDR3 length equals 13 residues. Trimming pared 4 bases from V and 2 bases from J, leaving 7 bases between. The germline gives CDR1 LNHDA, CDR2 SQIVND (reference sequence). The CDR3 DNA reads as TGTGCCAGTAGTAGCGGGAACACAGATACGCAGTATTTT. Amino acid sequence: CASSSGNTDTQYF. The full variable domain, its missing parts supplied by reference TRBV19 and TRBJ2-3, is DGGITQSPKYLFRKEGQNVTLSCEQNLNHDAMYWYRQDPGQGLRLIYYSQIVNDFQKGDIAEGYSVSREKKESFPLTVTSAQKNPTAFYLCASSSGNTDTQYFGPGTRLTVL.

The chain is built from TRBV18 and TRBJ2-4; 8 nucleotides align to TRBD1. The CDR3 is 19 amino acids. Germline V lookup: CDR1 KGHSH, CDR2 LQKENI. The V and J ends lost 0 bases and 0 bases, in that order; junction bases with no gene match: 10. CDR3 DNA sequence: TGTGCCAGCTCACCACCGGGACAGGCCTCTATTATAGCCAAAAACATTCAGTACTTC. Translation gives CASSPPGQASIIAKNIQYF.

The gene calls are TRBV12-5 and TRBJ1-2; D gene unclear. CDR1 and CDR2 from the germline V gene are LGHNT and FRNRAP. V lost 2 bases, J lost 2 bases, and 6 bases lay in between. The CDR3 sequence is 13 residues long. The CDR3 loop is CASGLTVNYGYTF. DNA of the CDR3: TGTGCTAGTGGTTTGACAGTGAACTATGGCTACACCTTC.

CDR3 residues: CASSQARDRAISGAQYF. The CDR3 DNA is TGTGCCAGCAGTCAGGCCCGGGACAGGGCCATTTCAGGTGCACAGTATTTT. V gene TRBV6-6 combines with J gene TRBJ2-3, with TRBD1 identical over 9 bases. V gave up 5 bases and J gave up 12 bases; unmatched junction bases: 21. The germline V gene encodes CDR1 MNHNY and CDR2 SVGAGI (reference sequence). This CDR3 is 17 amino acids long.

CDR3 sequence reads: CASSVGTPRAGELFF. As DNA, the CDR3 is TGCGCCAGCAGCGTGGGGACTCCTCGAGCCGGGGAGCTGTTTTTT. The chain is built from TRBV5-1 and TRBJ2-2, with TRBD2 as a possible D gene (6 bases). Germline V lookup: CDR1 SGHRS, CDR2 YFSETQ. The CDR3 runs 15 residues. With 4 bases removed from V and 6 bases from J, the gap between germline ends came to 16 bases.

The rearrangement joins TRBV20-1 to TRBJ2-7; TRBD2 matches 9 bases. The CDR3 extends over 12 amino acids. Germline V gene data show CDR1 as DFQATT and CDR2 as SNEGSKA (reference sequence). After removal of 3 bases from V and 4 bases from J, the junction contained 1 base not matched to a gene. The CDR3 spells CSASSGGYEQYF. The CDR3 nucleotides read TGCAGTGCTAGTAGCGGGGGTTACGAGCAGTACTTC.

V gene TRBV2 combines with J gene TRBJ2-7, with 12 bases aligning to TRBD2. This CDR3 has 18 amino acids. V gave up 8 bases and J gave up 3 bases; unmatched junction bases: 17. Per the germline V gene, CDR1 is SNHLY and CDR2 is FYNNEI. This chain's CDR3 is CASRQWTSGTTRVYEQYF. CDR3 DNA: TGTGCCAGCCGCCAGTGGACTAGCGGGACTACTAGGGTCTACGAGCAGTACTTC.

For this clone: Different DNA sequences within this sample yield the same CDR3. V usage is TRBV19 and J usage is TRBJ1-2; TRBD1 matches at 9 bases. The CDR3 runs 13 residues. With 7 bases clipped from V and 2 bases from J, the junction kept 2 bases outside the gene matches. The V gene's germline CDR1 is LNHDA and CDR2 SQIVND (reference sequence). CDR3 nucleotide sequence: TGTGCCAGTACTGGACAGGGGAACTATGGCTACACCTTC. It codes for CASTGQGNYGYTF.

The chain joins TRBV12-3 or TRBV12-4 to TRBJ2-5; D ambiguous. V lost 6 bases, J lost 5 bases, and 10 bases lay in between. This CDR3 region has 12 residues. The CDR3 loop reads CASSSTSETQYF. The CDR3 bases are TGTGCCAGCAGCTCGACCTCGGAGACCCAGTACTTC.

The CDR3 is CASSQEVGAEAFF. CDR3 nucleotides: TGTGCCAGCAGCCAAGAGGTAGGGGCTGAAGCTTTCTTT. V usage is TRBV4-2 and J usage is TRBJ1-1; TRBD1 might be the D (5 bases). This CDR3 is built from 13 residues. V lost 0 bases and J lost 6, with 8 bases in between. Germline CDR1 and CDR2: LGHNA and YNFKEQ.

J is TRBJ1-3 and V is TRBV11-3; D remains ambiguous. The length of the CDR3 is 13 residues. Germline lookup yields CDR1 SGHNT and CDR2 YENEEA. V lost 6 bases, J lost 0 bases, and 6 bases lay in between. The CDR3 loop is CASSFSSGNTIYF. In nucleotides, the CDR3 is TGTGCCAGCAGTTTTAGCTCTGGAAACACCATATATTTT.

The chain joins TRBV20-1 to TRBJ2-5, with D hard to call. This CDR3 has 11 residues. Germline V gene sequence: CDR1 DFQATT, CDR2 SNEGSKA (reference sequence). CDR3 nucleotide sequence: TGCAGCACAACAGTTCAAGAGACCCAGTACTTC. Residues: CSTTVQETQYF.

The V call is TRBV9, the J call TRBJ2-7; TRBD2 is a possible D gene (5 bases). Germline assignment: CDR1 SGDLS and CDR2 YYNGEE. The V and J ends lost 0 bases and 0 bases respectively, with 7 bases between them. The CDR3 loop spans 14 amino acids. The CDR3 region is CASSVAAGSYEQYF. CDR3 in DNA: TGTGCCAGCAGCGTAGCGGCGGGCTCCTACGAGCAGTACTTC.